The 15 T cell receptor beta chains below all came from one sample that was sequenced in a study of blood T cell repertoires in COVID-19. Produced via immunoSEQ multiplex PCR; TCRdb's table is partial and in-frame only. The sample has 250,000 or so clones; more than 75% are singletons. The sequenced sample consisted of PBMCs or T cells enriched from blood (not recorded which). Source of these receptors: a woman in her late teens or twenties who had recovered from COVID-19.

This clone has a count of ten or more. The same CDR3 also results from other DNA sequences found in this sample. The gene calls are TRBV4-3 and TRBJ1-1; TRBD1 is a possible D gene (6 bases). This CDR3 is built from 13 residues. The germline CDR1 and CDR2 sequences are LGHNA and YSLEER. The V gene lost 3 bases and the J gene lost 1 base, with 6 bases spanning the gap. The CDR3 bases are TGCGCCAGCAGCCAGACAGGGAACACTGAAGCTTTCTTT. Protein sequence: CASSQTGNTEAFF.

The chain employs TRBV28 and TRBJ1-3; 8 bases agree with TRBD1. Per the germline V gene, CDR1 is MDHEN and CDR2 is SYDVKM. The CDR3 has 17 amino acids. V lost 10 bases to trimming and J lost 3 bases; unmatched junction nucleotides: 17. The CDR3 sequence: CATKKTGAFFVGNTIYF. Here the CDR3 DNA reads TGTGCCACCAAGAAGACAGGGGCTTTTTTTGTTGGAAACACCATATATTTT.

The chain joins TRBV6-5 to TRBJ2-7; 7 positions match TRBD1. The germline V gene encodes CDR1 MNHEY and CDR2 SVGAGI. Germline trimming cut 8 bases from V and 5 bases from J; bases unmatched to any gene: 12. CDR3 length: 14 residues. CDR3 protein: CASRPDRALNEQYF. Here the CDR3 DNA reads TGTGCCAGCCGACCTGACAGGGCCCTAAACGAGCAGTACTTC.

This chain links TRBV5-4 with TRBJ2-3, with 9 nucleotides matching TRBD2. The germline CDR1 and CDR2 sequences are SGHNT and YYREEE (reference sequence). CDR3 length: 16 amino acids. J was trimmed by 4 bases and V by 4 bases; bases with no gene match: 10. The CDR3 coding sequence is TGTGCCAGCAGCCCTGGAGCGGGGGGTGTATCAGATACGCAGTATTTT. The encoded protein is CASSPGAGGVSDTQYF.

This clone appeared a single time. This chain uses TRBV28 with TRBJ2-7, with TRBD2 matching over 10 bases. Germline CDR1 is MDHEN and CDR2 is SYDVKM. J lost 4 bases, V lost 5 bases, and 8 bases had no gene match. The length of the CDR3 is 15 residues. CDR3 coding DNA: TGTGCCAGCAGTCCGACTAGCGGGCTTTGGTACGAGCAGTACTTC. It codes for CASSPTSGLWYEQYF.

The CDR3 reads CASSPGGSYEQYF. The DNA for the CDR3 is TGCGCCAGCAGCCCTGGCGGTTCCTACGAGCAGTACTTC. J is TRBJ2-7 and V is TRBV5-1; D is unclear. Germline lookup yields CDR1 SGHRS and CDR2 YFSETQ. The ends were cut back, 4 bases at V and 1 base at J, with 9 bases in the middle. The length of the CDR3 is 13 residues.

The chain employs TRBV7-2 and TRBJ2-1, with TRBD2 matching over 11 bases. V dropped 3 bases and J dropped 7; count of bases not matched to a gene: 11. There are 17 residues in the CDR3. The germline CDR1 and CDR2 sequences are SGHTA and FQGNSA. The CDR3 nucleotides are TGTGCCAGCAGCTTGACCCCCCCTAGCGGGGGGATTAATGAGCAGTTCTTC. As protein: CASSLTPPSGGINEQFF.

V gene TRBV3-1 (or the pseudogene TRBV3-2) combines with J gene TRBJ2-1, with 15 bases that match TRBD2. V lost 0 bases and J lost 7; bases outside the gene matches: 7. The length of the CDR3 is 18 residues. CDR1 is LGHDT and CDR2 is YNNKEL in the germline V gene (reference sequence). CDR3 loop: CASSQESGLAGGGNEQFF. The CDR3 DNA sequence: TGTGCCAGCAGCCAAGAATCGGGACTAGCGGGGGGTGGGAATGAGCAGTTCTTC.

The rearrangement uses TRBV5-8 and TRBJ1-4, with TRBD1 as a possible D gene (5 bases). This CDR3 spans 15 amino acids. Germline-derived CDR1 and CDR2 are SGHTS and YDEGEE. V was trimmed by 4 bases and J by 11 bases, leaving 21 bases between them. The CDR3 protein is CASSDDLGHEPKLFF. DNA of the CDR3: TGTGCCAGCAGCGACGACTTGGGGCACGAGCCGAAACTGTTTTTT.

V and J are TRBV5-1 and TRBJ2-3, with 14 bases that match TRBD2. The CDR3 extends over 18 amino acids. CDR1 and CDR2 (germline): SGHRS, YFSETQ. V trimming: 4 bases; J trimming: 3 bases; junction bases outside the gene matches: 10. The CDR3 sequence is CASSPGTSGSMPTDTQYF. The CDR3 DNA reads as TGCGCCAGCAGCCCCGGGACTAGCGGGAGTATGCCGACAGATACGCAGTATTTT.

This clone came up once. The rearrangement joins TRBV27 to TRBJ2-7; a possible D gene is TRBD2 (5 bases). The CDR3 is 13 residues long. Looked up from germline, CDR1 is MNHEY and CDR2 is SMNVEV (reference sequence). V was cut by 2 bases and J by 7 bases, with 12 bases left in between. CDR3 residues: CASSLGLAREQYF. The CDR3 nucleotides are TGTGCCAGCAGTTTAGGATTAGCGCGGGAGCAGTACTTC.

The chain is built from TRBV11-3 and TRBJ2-3, with D possibly being TRBD1 (6 bases). This CDR3 contains 16 residues. Trimming shortened V by 2 bases and J by 1 base, and 13 bases separated the two germline ends. Germline values: CDR1 SGHNT, CDR2 YENEEA. This chain's CDR3 is CASSLNLGAGTDTQYF. Written as DNA, the CDR3 is TGTGCCAGCAGCTTAAATTTGGGGGCTGGCACAGATACGCAGTATTTT.

The chain employs TRBV18 and TRBJ2-1, with 8 bases matching TRBD2. The J segment lost 6 bases and the V segment lost 6 bases, leaving 10 bases of the junction unmatched. CDR3 length equals 15 residues. Germline loops: CDR1 KGHSH, CDR2 LQKENI. CDR3: CASSPAGTRTNEQFF. The CDR3 nucleotides are TGTGCCAGCTCTCCCGCCGGGACTAGAACCAATGAGCAGTTCTTC.

The chain joins TRBV7-8 to TRBJ2-3, with 7 bases fitting TRBD2. Germline CDR1 and CDR2: SGHVS and FQNEAQ. The CDR3 contains 16 residues. V trimming: 5 bases; J trimming: 2 bases; junction bases outside the gene matches: 10. The CDR3 region is CASSTGRGSDTDTQYF. The CDR3 region has the DNA TGTGCCAGCAGCACTGGGAGGGGAAGTGACACAGATACGCAGTATTTT.

The chain carries TRBV28 and TRBJ1-1, with 7 bases identical to TRBD1. V dropped 7 bases and J dropped 4; count of bases not matched to a gene: 9. Germline CDR1 reads MDHEN; CDR2 reads SYDVKM. The CDR3 loop spans 14 amino acids. DNA for the CDR3: TGTGCCAGCATCTCGAGGGGGCCCCTCACTGAAGCTTTCTTT. Protein product: CASISRGPLTEAFF.